This paragraph reports one TCR beta chain. The antigen is not known. Expansion with viral peptide pools was applied to antigen-specific CD4+ T cells by the ViraFEST assay prior to sequencing. Cells that had been cultured for less than 13 days were the source of isolated CD4+ T cells. Nucleocapsid antibodies were negative in the vaccine recipients, who had never had SARS-CoV-2 infection. This sample is part of a study of vaccination effects on CD4 cells after COVID-19. Regarding the study as a whole: Just 1 of 255 vaccine-induced clones in healthy recipients was cross-reactive.

Sequenced by immunoSEQ multiplex PCR; TCRdb stores in-frame clones only, minus some. Of 55,000 to 80,000 clones in the sample, around three quarters are singletons; the top ten hold about 4%. The source material was CD4+ T cells from PBMCs cultured with HCoV-OC43 spike peptides, sampled before COVID-19 vaccination. Stated subset: HCoV-OC43 spike overlapping peptide pool stimulation. This TCR was recovered from a human donor who received a COVID-19 vaccine.

The CDR3 region has the DNA TGTGCCAGCAGCTTAGTAAGACAGTCGAGTGGGAATACGCAGTATTTT. As protein: CASSLVRQSSGNTQYF. The rearrangement uses TRBV5-5 and TRBJ2-3, with TRBD1 as a possible D gene (5 bases). The CDR3 totals 16 residues. V dropped 2 bases and J dropped 7 bases, with 20 bases sitting between them. Germline assignment: CDR1 SGHKS and CDR2 YYEKEE (reference sequence).